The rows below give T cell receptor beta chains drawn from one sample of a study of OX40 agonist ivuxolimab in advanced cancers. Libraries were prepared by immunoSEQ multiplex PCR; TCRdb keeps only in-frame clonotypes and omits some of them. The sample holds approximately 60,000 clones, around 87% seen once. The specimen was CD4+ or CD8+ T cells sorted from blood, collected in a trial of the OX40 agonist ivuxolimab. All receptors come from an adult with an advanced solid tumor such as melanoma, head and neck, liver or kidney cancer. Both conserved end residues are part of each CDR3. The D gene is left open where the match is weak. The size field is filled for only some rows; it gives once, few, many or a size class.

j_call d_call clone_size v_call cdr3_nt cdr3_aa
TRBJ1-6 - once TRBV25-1 TGTGCCAGCAGAACAGGTACCCGGCCCGATTCACCCCTCCACTTT CASRTGTRPDSPLHF
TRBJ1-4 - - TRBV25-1 TGTGCCAGTGGGAGGGGTAATGAAAAACTGTTTTTT CASGRGNEKLFF
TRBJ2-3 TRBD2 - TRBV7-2 TGTGCCAGCAGCGAGACCGGGACTACCACAGATACGCAGTATTTT CASSETGTTTDTQYF
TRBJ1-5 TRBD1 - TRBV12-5 TGTGCTAGTGGTTCGGGTGACAGGGGCAATCAGCCCCAGCATTTT CASGSGDRGNQPQHF
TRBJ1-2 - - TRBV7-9 TGTGCCAGCAGCTTAGCACAGGGAGATGGCTACACCTTC CASSLAQGDGYTF
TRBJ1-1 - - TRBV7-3 TGTGCCAGCAGCGCGGACTGGAGGACTGAAGCTTTCTTT CASSADWRTEAFF
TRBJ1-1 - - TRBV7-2 TGTGCCAGCAGCCGGCGGGGGGAGACTGAAGCTTTCTTT CASSRRGETEAFF
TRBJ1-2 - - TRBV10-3 TGTGCCATCACTCCGGACGCCACTAGTGTTTATGGCTACACCTTC CAITPDATSVYGYTF
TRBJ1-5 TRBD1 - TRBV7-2 TGTGCCAGCAGCCCACAACAGGGGGCACATCAGCCCCAGCATTTT CASSPQQGAHQPQHF
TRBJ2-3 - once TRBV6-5 TGTGCCAGCAGGTCAGACGCGGGGGATACGCAGTATTTT CASRSDAGDTQYF
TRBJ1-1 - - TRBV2 TGTGCCAGCAGCGCCAGGGATTTAGGGGGGAACACTGAAGCTTTCTTT CASSARDLGGNTEAFF
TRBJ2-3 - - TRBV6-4 TGTGCCAGCAGTCCGCAGGTACGGGATACAGATACGCAGTATTTT CASSPQVRDTDTQYF
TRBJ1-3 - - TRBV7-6 TGTGCCAGCAGCATCAAAAGTCCGAGCTCTGGAAACACCATATATTTT CASSIKSPSSGNTIYF
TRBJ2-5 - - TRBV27 TGTGCCAGCAGTCACCGGGGGCCCCAAGAGACCCAGTACTTC CASSHRGPQETQYF
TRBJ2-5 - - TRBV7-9 TGTGCCAGCACCCGAGGAAGCTCTCAAGAGACCCAGTACTTC CASTRGSSQETQYF
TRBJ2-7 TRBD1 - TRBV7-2 TGTGCCAGCAGCTTAGGGGCAGGGGGCACCTACGAGCAGTACTTC CASSLGAGGTYEQYF
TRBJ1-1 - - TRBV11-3 TGTGCCAGCAGCTTAGGGGTGATGGGGAACACTGAAGCTTTCTTT CASSLGVMGNTEAFF
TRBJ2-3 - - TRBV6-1 TGTGCCAGCCCCCCCTCCGGGGGCACAGATACGCAGTATTTT CASPPSGGTDTQYF
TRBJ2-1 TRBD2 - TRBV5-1 TGCGCCAGCAGGCCGAACGGACTAGCGGGGGACCTCCTGGGCGACAATGAGCAGTTCTTC CASRPNGLAGDLLGDNEQFF
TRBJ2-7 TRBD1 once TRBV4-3 TGCGCCAGCAGCCGGTTCCGAGGGGGCGGCTACGAGCAGTACTTC CASSRFRGGGYEQYF
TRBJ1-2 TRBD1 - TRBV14 TGTGCCAGCAGCCATCCAGACAGGGGGCTTGATTACTATGGCTACACCTTC CASSHPDRGLDYYGYTF
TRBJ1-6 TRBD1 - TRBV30 TGTGCCTGGAGTTCGTCAGGGGGTTCACCCCTCCACTTT CAWSSSGGSPLHF
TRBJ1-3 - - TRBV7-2 TGTGCCAGCAGCTCAGAGGGGAGCTCTGGAAACACCATATATTTT CASSSEGSSGNTIYF
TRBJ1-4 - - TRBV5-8 TGTGCCAGCAGCTTGTCAGCGACTAATGAAAAACTGTTTTTT CASSLSATNEKLFF
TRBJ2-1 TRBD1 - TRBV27 TGTGCCAGCAGTAAATCGACAGGGGTTGGGTACAATGAGCAGTTCTTC CASSKSTGVGYNEQFF
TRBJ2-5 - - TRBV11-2 TGTGCCAGCAGCTTAGAAGGGCTAGCGTGGGTGGAGACCCAGTACTTC CASSLEGLAWVETQYF
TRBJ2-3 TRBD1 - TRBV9 TGTGCCAGCAGCGCCGCGGGTTGGGGGACAGCGGGCACAGATACGCAGTATTTT CASSAAGWGTAGTDTQYF
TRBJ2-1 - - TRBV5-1 TGCGCCAGCAGCTTACAAACAGCGCGATACAATGAGCAGTTCTTC CASSLQTARYNEQFF
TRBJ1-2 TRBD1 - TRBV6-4 TGTGCCAGCAGCCCCGGGACAGGGCCCTATGGCTACACCTTC CASSPGTGPYGYTF